These 10 T cell receptor beta chains were sequenced from one sample in a study of OX40 agonist ivuxolimab in advanced cancers. The data were produced by immunoSEQ multiplex PCR, yet TCRdb's version contains in-frame clones alone and is incomplete. This sample has around 65,000 clones, with approximately 91% found just once. Specimen: CD4+ or CD8+ T cells sorted from blood, collected in a trial of the OX40 agonist ivuxolimab. The receptors were gathered from an adult with an advanced solid tumor such as melanoma, head and neck, liver or kidney cancer.

This clone has a single count. The chain links TRBV6-4 to TRBJ2-1, with TRBD1 as a possible D gene (5 bases). Trimming pared 3 bases from V and 2 bases from J, leaving 14 bases between. Germline lookup yields CDR1 MRHNA and CDR2 SNTAGT. The CDR3 sequence is 16 residues long. The CDR3 DNA sequence: TGTGCCAGCAGTGAAGGGGCAGGGATCCCCTACAATGAGCAGTTCTTC. Encoded protein: CASSEGAGIPYNEQFF.

The chain uses TRBV5-1 and TRBJ2-1, with TRBD2 matching over 11 bases. The CDR3 is 15 amino acids. The V gene end was trimmed by 3 bases and the J gene end by 5 bases; junction bases not matched to a gene: 4. Germline V gene sequence: CDR1 SGHRS, CDR2 YFSETQ. DNA of the CDR3: TGCGCCAGCAGCTCGACTAGCGGGGTTAACAATGAGCAGTTCTTC. This sequence encodes CASSSTSGVNNEQFF.

This clone was seen a handful of times. This rearrangement joins TRBV4-3 to TRBJ2-7; D uncertain. Germline assignment: CDR1 LGHNA and CDR2 YSLEER. V was cut by 0 bases and J by 3 bases, with 12 bases left in between. The CDR3 is made up of 15 amino acids. The CDR3 region is CASSQDARSDYEQYF. Here the CDR3 DNA reads TGCGCCAGCAGCCAAGACGCTCGCAGCGACTACGAGCAGTACTTC.

V gene TRBV27 combines with J gene TRBJ2-7; tentative D call: TRBD1 (6 bases). This CDR3 is built from 14 residues. The V end lost 2 bases, the J end lost 2 bases, and 10 bases lay between the germline ends. Germline CDR1 MNHEY, CDR2 SMNVEV (reference sequence). DNA for the CDR3: TGTGCCAGCAGTTTAGGGCAGGGGACCTACGAGCAGTACTTC. Residues: CASSLGQGTYEQYF.

The genes are TRBV28 and TRBJ2-2, with TRBD1 as a possible D gene (7 bases). The CDR3 loop spans 15 amino acids. The V and J ends lost 6 bases and 0 bases respectively, with 11 bases between them. Germline loops: CDR1 MDHEN, CDR2 SYDVKM. The DNA of the CDR3 is TGTGCCAGCAGCCGCGGGACAGCGAACACCGGGGAGCTGTTTTTT. It codes for CASSRGTANTGELFF. Full variable domain (rest looked up from reference TRBV28 and TRBJ2-2): DVKVTQSSRYLVKRTGEKVFLECVQDMDHENMFWYRQDPGLGLRLIYFSYDVKMKEKGDIPEGYSVSREKKERFSLILESASTNQTSMYLCASSRGTANTGELFFGEGSRLTVL.

The rearrangement joins TRBV7-9 to TRBJ2-2, with 10 nucleotides matching TRBD2. Germline V gives CDR1 SEHNR, CDR2 FQNEAQ (reference sequence). The CDR3 runs to 17 residues. With 3 bases clipped from V and 5 bases from J, the junction kept 9 bases outside the gene matches. The CDR3 protein is CASSFSSGRVGTGELFF. In nucleotides, the CDR3 is TGTGCCAGCAGCTTCTCTAGCGGGAGAGTCGGTACCGGGGAGCTGTTTTTT.

The chain is built from TRBV7-9 and TRBJ2-1; 12 bases agree with TRBD2. Germline V gene lookup returns CDR1 SEHNR and CDR2 FQNEAQ (reference sequence). V shed 6 bases, J shed 7 bases, and the junction held 4 bases outside the gene matches. CDR3 length: 14 amino acids. The CDR3 region has the DNA TGTGCCAGCAGACTCACTAGCGGGAGGAATGAGCAGTTCTTC. It yields the protein CASRLTSGRNEQFF.

This rearrangement joins TRBV4-3 to TRBJ2-1; 8 bases agree with TRBD2. Per the germline V gene, CDR1 is LGHNA and CDR2 is YSLEER. V lost 0 bases, J lost 5 bases, and 9 bases stayed unmatched. The CDR3 consists of 17 residues. CDR3 bases: TGCGCCAGCAGCCAAGATATCGATAGCGGGGTTGACAATGAGCAGTTCTTC. Its translation is CASSQDIDSGVDNEQFF.

The CDR3 bases are TGTGCCAGCAGTGAGAGACAGGGCTTGACTGAAGCTTTCTTT. Amino acids: CASSERQGLTEAFF. The chain links TRBV2 to TRBJ1-1; 7 bases line up with TRBD1. This CDR3 is built from 14 residues. J lost 5 bases, V lost 3 bases, and 6 bases had no gene match. Germline V lookup: CDR1 SNHLY, CDR2 FYNNEI.

The rearrangement joins TRBV30 to TRBJ1-2; D is possibly TRBD1 (5 bases). Germline-derived CDR1 and CDR2 are GTSNPN and SVGIG (reference sequence). Trimming left V 4 bases short and J 6 bases short, with 18 bases between. The CDR3 contains 14 residues. CDR3 sequence reads: CAWIRGELTDGYTF. The CDR3 nucleotides are TGTGCCTGGATCCGGGGGGAGTTAACTGATGGCTACACCTTC.